The text below deals with one T cell receptor (beta chain). Its antigen is not identified. Method: immunoSEQ multiplex PCR; TCRdb's copy keeps in-frame clones and lacks some. The sample holds about 22,000 clones, approximately 94% seen once. The data originate from a study of brain T cells in children with intractable seizures. Study results and caveats: Clones missing pre-surgery may reflect undersampling of that blood sample. Patients' HCMV serostatus was unknown; virus specificity rests on CDR3 similarity alone.

Only cases whose brain tissue showed the highest T cell transcript signatures were sequenced. Patients received at least one anti-epileptic drug before surgery. The input for sequencing was peripheral blood, taken at surgery. The clonotype was recovered from a boy between 10 and 17 years old with focal cortical dysplasia and intractable seizures.

CDR3 coding DNA: TGTGCCAGCAGCAGACAGGTCTCTGGGGCCAACGTCCTGACTTTC. Translation gives CASSRQVSGANVLTF. The J gene is TRBJ2-6, the V gene TRBV7-9; possible D gene TRBD1, 6 bases. The CDR3 consists of 15 residues. Germline CDR1 SEHNR, CDR2 FQNEAQ (reference sequence). Deletions cut 5 bases from V and 0 bases from J, with 8 bases between.